One and the same sample provided the 7 T cell receptor beta chains below, sequenced in a study of blood T cell repertoires in COVID-19. Using immunoSEQ multiplex PCR, the repertoire was profiled, and TCRdb retains in-frame clones only, with some absent. The sample yields about 120,000 clones, 70% to 90% seen once. What was sequenced was peripheral blood. These TCRs come from a woman between 45 and 60 years old with acute or convalescent COVID-19.

CDR3 sequence (DNA): TGTGCCACCAGCAGAGGCCTTTTTGGGCGGGGATCCTACGAGCAGTACTTC. This codes for CATSRGLFGRGSYEQYF. The J gene is TRBJ2-7, the V gene TRBV15; D might be TRBD2 (6 bases). The CDR3 contains 17 residues. In germline, CDR1 is LNHNV, CDR2 YYDKDF (reference sequence). Trimming stripped 1 base from V and 1 base from J, with 17 bases between.

V and J are TRBV10-3 and TRBJ2-3; TRBD2 might be the D (6 bases). This CDR3 is built from 11 residues. Germline CDR1 and CDR2: ENHRY and SYGVKD. V was trimmed by 8 bases and J by 10 bases, leaving 13 bases between them. Written as DNA, the CDR3 is TGTGCCATCGGCCCCCGGGACTCGCAGTATTTT. Its translation is CAIGPRDSQYF.

This sequence joins TRBV10-3 and TRBJ2-6, with D unresolved. Germline loops: CDR1 ENHRY, CDR2 SYGVKD. The CDR3 has 15 residues. V lost 3 bases to trimming and J lost 0 bases, with 6 bases between them. CDR3 sequence (DNA): TGTGCCATCAGTGATACCAGCTCTGGGGCCAACGTCCTGACTTTC. Translation gives CAISDTSSGANVLTF.

This chain joins TRBV27 and TRBJ2-3; unclear D gene. This CDR3 is 14 amino acids long. The V gene's germline CDR1 is MNHEY and CDR2 SMNVEV (reference sequence). Trimming stripped 1 base from V and 2 bases from J, with 7 bases between. The CDR3 DNA reads TGTGCCAGCAGTTTATACTACCCCACAGATACGCAGTATTTT. Protein: CASSLYYPTDTQYF.

The chain links TRBV10-2 to TRBJ2-3; D is perhaps TRBD1 (6 bases). The CDR3 has 13 residues. The germline CDR1 and CDR2 sequences are WSHSY and SAAADI. V was shortened by 7 bases and J by 5 bases, with 13 bases between the two germline ends. Here the CDR3 DNA reads TGCGCCAGCACGTTACAGGGACAAGATACGCAGTATTTT. Encoded protein: CASTLQGQDTQYF.

J is TRBJ2-7 and V is TRBV30, with 14 bases fitting TRBD2. Germline loops: CDR1 GTSNPN, CDR2 SVGIG (reference sequence). V trimming: 3 bases; J trimming: 1 base; junction bases outside the gene matches: 8. There are 17 residues in the CDR3. CDR3 sequence reads: CAWRPPGLAGGSYEQYF. DNA of the CDR3: TGTGCCTGGAGGCCCCCAGGACTAGCGGGGGGATCCTACGAGCAGTACTTC.

The V gene is TRBV7-3, the J gene TRBJ2-5; 10 bases map to TRBD2. Germline CDR1 SGHTA, CDR2 FQGTGA. CDR3 length: 22 amino acids. The V and J ends lost 2 bases and 0 bases, in that order; junction bases with no gene match: 21. The CDR3 loop is CASSLGAGTLAGDQVYQETQYF. In DNA form, the CDR3 reads TGTGCCAGCAGCTTAGGCGCGGGGACCCTAGCGGGGGACCAAGTATACCAAGAGACCCAGTACTTC.